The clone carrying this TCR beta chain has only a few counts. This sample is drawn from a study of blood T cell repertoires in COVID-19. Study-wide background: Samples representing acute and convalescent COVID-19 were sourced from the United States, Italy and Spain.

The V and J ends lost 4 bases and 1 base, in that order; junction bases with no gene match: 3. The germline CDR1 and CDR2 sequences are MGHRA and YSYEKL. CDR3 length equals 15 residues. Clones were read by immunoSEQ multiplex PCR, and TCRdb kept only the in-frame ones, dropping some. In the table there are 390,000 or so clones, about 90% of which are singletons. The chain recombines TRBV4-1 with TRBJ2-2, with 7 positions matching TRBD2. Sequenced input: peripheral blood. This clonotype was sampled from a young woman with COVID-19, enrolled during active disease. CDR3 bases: TGCGCCAGCAGCCCGCGGGAGATGAACACCGGGGAGCTGTTTTTT. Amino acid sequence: CASSPREMNTGELFF.